The entry below gives a single TCR beta chain sequence along with its context. The clone's antigen remains unknown. No much larger clone is present one base from it, and per-base qualities are unavailable. The data are from a study of T cell changes during pregnancy in multiple sclerosis (dated by TCRdb to between 2018 and 2021). Regarding the research as a whole: In women with multiple sclerosis, the researchers looked at how the T cell repertoire shifted as pregnancy progressed.

The junction shows trimming of 4 bases on V and 3 bases on J, plus 13 bases between the germline ends. The cysteine opens and the phenylalanine closes a CDR3 of 15 amino acids. Only CDR3 DNA is held: 45 bases, read in frame from base 1. As encoded in the germline V gene, CDR1 is MGHRA while CDR2 is YSYEKL. Library preparation employed the immunoSEQ multiplex PCR assay. The immuneACCESS repertoire file appears here via TCRdb, limited to in-frame rearrangements. These files lack a portion of the clones; in checked studies, under half of the deficit traces to unresolved V genes, and the cause of the others is not known. In this sample the table shows 35,000 to 50,000 clones, around 89% of which occur a single time. Roughly 1.2% of the sample goes to the ten largest clones.

The sequence is built from TRBV4-1 and TRBJ1-5, and TRBD1 may be the D gene, going by 5 matching bases. The TCR was taken from a female donor with multiple sclerosis, enrolled in a pregnancy study. Material: CD4+ T cells from peripheral blood mononuclear cells, obtained in the second trimester of pregnancy. For the CDR3, the sequence is CASSPGLLSNQPQHF. At the DNA level, the sequence is TGCGCCAGCAGCCCGGGACTTCTCTCCAATCAGCCCCAGCATTTT.